This is a list of T cell receptor beta chains from one sample in a study of blood T cell repertoires in COVID-19. TCRdb keeps only in-frame clones here, not all; method: immunoSEQ multiplex PCR. The table has roughly 250,000 clones, approximately 87% seen once. Specimen: peripheral blood. The receptor source for this set is a young woman with COVID-19, enrolled during active disease. CDR3s include the opening cysteine and the closing phenylalanine or tryptophan. Fields, in order: clone size, D gene, J gene, V gene, CDR3 DNA, CDR3 protein. A D gene is named only where the DNA matches it firmly. The size of a clone is reported for some rows only, either as once, few or many, or as a class for expanded clones.

>once|NA|TRBJ2-7|TRBV7-6
TGTGCCAGCAGCTTAGGGTTAGCGACCTACGAGCAGTACTTC
CASSLGLATYEQYF
>NA|NA|TRBJ2-7|TRBV5-4
TGTGCCAGCAGCACAACCTCGGGGTACGAGCAGTACTTC
CASSTTSGYEQYF
>NA|TRBD2|TRBJ2-7|TRBV5-4
TGTGCCAGCAGCTTTGCGCCGGGACTAGCGGGCTACGAGCAGTACTTC
CASSFAPGLAGYEQYF
>NA|TRBD1|TRBJ1-2|TRBV5-6
TGTGCCAGCAGCCCGGGGGACAGGGGCGGCTACACCTTC
CASSPGDRGGYTF
>many|TRBD2|TRBJ2-3|TRBV6-4
TGTGCCAGCAGTGACTCGACTAGCGGGGGGGCAGATACGCAGTATTTT
CASSDSTSGGADTQYF
>NA|NA|TRBJ1-2|TRBV19
TGTGCCAGTACCCCCTCGATGGCAAATTCCTATGGCTACACCTTC
CASTPSMANSYGYTF
>NA|NA|TRBJ2-2|TRBV18
TGTGCCAGCTCACCGACCGTTCGACAGTTAAACACCGGGGAGCTGTTTTTT
CASSPTVRQLNTGELFF
>NA|NA|TRBJ2-1|TRBV27
TGTGCCAGCAGTTTGGGTACGGGGCAGTTCTTC
CASSLGTGQFF
>once|TRBD2|TRBJ2-7|TRBV7-2
TGTGCCAGCAGCACCCGAACTAGCGGGGCTTACGAGCAGTACTTC
CASSTRTSGAYEQYF
>NA|NA|TRBJ1-2|TRBV2
TGTGCCAGCAGTGAAGTGCGGTTGTCTGGCTACACCTTC
CASSEVRLSGYTF
>NA|NA|TRBJ2-7|TRBV10-2
TGCGCCAGCACTCCGGGGCGGGGAACCTACGAGCAGTACTTC
CASTPGRGTYEQYF
>NA|TRBD2|TRBJ2-1|TRBV3-1/TRBV3-2
TGTGCCAGCAGCCCTCACCCAGGGGAGGGACTAGCCATAGGGGAGCAGTTCTTC
CASSPHPGEGLAIGEQFF
>NA|NA|TRBJ1-1|TRBV6-1
TGTGCCAGCAGTGAAGGCAGGGACACTGAAGCTTTCTTT
CASSEGRDTEAFF
>NA|TRBD1|TRBJ1-1|TRBV4-1
TGCGCCAGCAGCCACGCACAGGGGGGCACTGAAGCTTTCTTT
CASSHAQGGTEAFF
>NA|NA|TRBJ1-2|TRBV27
TGTGCCAGCAGTTCGATCGCAGGTTCCTTTGGCTACACCTTC
CASSSIAGSFGYTF
>NA|TRBD1|TRBJ2-1|TRBV6-5
TGTGCCAGCAATCCCGGGACAGGGCCCTACAATGAGCAGTTCTTC
CASNPGTGPYNEQFF
>NA|NA|TRBJ2-2|TRBV27
TGTGCCAGCAGTAGGGCAGGGGTCTTCTTCGCCGGGGAGCTGTTTTTT
CASSRAGVFFAGELFF
>once|NA|TRBJ2-1|TRBV5-6
TGTGCCAGCAGCTTAGGGAGAAGAAGCAATGAGCAGTTCTTC
CASSLGRRSNEQFF
>NA|TRBD1|TRBJ1-1|TRBV28
TGTGCCAGCAGTTTCACAGGGGGAGGCACTGAAGCTTTCTTT
CASSFTGGGTEAFF
>NA|TRBD2|TRBJ2-1|TRBV27
TGTGCCAGCAGTTTTTTACTAGCGGGGGGGTCCTACAATGAGCAGTTCTTC
CASSFLLAGGSYNEQFF
>NA|TRBD2|TRBJ2-7|TRBV4-1
TGCGCCAGCAGCCCCAGAGATTTAGCGGGAAGCTCCTACGAGCAGTACTTC
CASSPRDLAGSSYEQYF
>NA|NA|TRBJ2-1|TRBV19
TGTGCCAGTAGTATGCTCATGTCGAGCTCCTACAATGAGCAGTTCTTC
CASSMLMSSSYNEQFF
>NA|TRBD1|TRBJ1-4|TRBV18
TGTGCCAGCTCACCATCGTCTAGGGGGCTGACTGAAAAACTGTTTTTT
CASSPSSRGLTEKLFF
>NA|NA|TRBJ1-1|TRBV2
TGTGCCAGCAGTGGGAGGAGCTACTACACTGAAGCTTTCTTT
CASSGRSYYTEAFF
>NA|NA|TRBJ1-1|TRBV19
TGTGCCAGTAGTATAGTCCCCCGGACGCGGGACACTGAAGCTTTCTTT
CASSIVPRTRDTEAFF
>NA|TRBD1|TRBJ2-7|TRBV30
TGTGCCTGGAGTGTGGACAGGGGGCTCAGTAAGCAGTACTTC
CAWSVDRGLSKQYF
>NA|NA|TRBJ1-2|TRBV27
TGTGCCAGCAGTTTAAGAGCCCAGGGTGGCTATGGCTACACCTTC
CASSLRAQGGYGYTF
>NA|NA|TRBJ2-7|TRBV19
TGTGCCAGTAGTCCCTCCGGGGACTCCTACGAGCAGTACTTC
CASSPSGDSYEQYF
>NA|TRBD2|TRBJ2-3|TRBV5-4
TGTGCCAGCAGCTGGGGGGGGTACACAGATACGCAGTATTTT
CASSWGGYTDTQYF
>NA|NA|TRBJ2-1|TRBV7-8
TGTGCCAGCAGCTTAACCGCGAGCTTTTGGGGCCACTTATTCAATGAGCAGTTCTTC
CASSLTASFWGHLFNEQFF
>NA|TRBD2|TRBJ2-3|TRBV3-1/TRBV3-2
TGTGCCAGCAGCCGCTCGATCTTAGCGGGGCGCACAGATACGCAGTATTTT
CASSRSILAGRTDTQYF
>NA|TRBD1|TRBJ2-1|TRBV11-2
TGTGCCAGCAGCGACCCTGGACAGGGTTCCTACAATGAGCAGTTCTTC
CASSDPGQGSYNEQFF
>NA|NA|TRBJ1-1|TRBV7-6
TGTGCCAGCAGCCTACAGGGTGCGAACACTGAAGCTTTCTTT
CASSLQGANTEAFF
>NA|NA|TRBJ1-2|TRBV7-8
TGTGCCAGCAGCTTAGCGCGGGGCTATGGCTACACCTTC
CASSLARGYGYTF
>NA|NA|TRBJ2-2|TRBV6-6
TGTGCCAGCAAAGTCGGTAGGGGCCTCACCGGGGAGCTGTTTTTT
CASKVGRGLTGELFF
>NA|TRBD2|TRBJ2-3|TRBV11-2
TGTGCCAGCAGCTCCGACACGGGGGGGCCTGGAGATACGCAGTATTTT
CASSSDTGGPGDTQYF
>NA|TRBD2|TRBJ2-1|TRBV6-6
TGTGCCAGCAGAACTAGCGGGGGCGACTACAATGAGCAGTTCTTC
CASRTSGGDYNEQFF
>NA|NA|TRBJ2-5|TRBV4-1
TGCGCCAGCAGCCAAGATGTGGGCAGGGGTGAGACCCAGTACTTC
CASSQDVGRGETQYF
>NA|TRBD1|TRBJ1-1|TRBV12-3/TRBV12-4
TGTGCCAGCAGTCCCTCAGGACAGGGAAAAGCTTTCTTT
CASSPSGQGKAFF
>NA|NA|TRBJ1-2|TRBV4-1
TGCGCCAGCAGCCAAGGGCCTTATGGCTACACCTTC
CASSQGPYGYTF
>NA|TRBD1|TRBJ1-1|TRBV2
TGTGCCAGCAGCGGACAGGGAATGGGCACTGAAGCTTTCTTT
CASSGQGMGTEAFF
>NA|NA|TRBJ2-1|TRBV7-2
TGTGCCAGCAGCTTATCAGTTAGGGGTGGTGAGCAGTTCTTC
CASSLSVRGGEQFF
>NA|NA|TRBJ2-2|TRBV27
TGTGCCAGCAGTTGGCACACCGGGGAGCTGTTTTTT
CASSWHTGELFF
>once|NA|TRBJ2-5|TRBV4-1
TGCGCCAGCAGTTTGGCGGGGCTAGGGAAGACCCAGTACTTC
CASSLAGLGKTQYF
>once|TRBD1|TRBJ2-7|TRBV29-1
TGCAGCGTCGGGCTCGGGACAGGGGGTGTTTACGAGCAGTACTTC
CSVGLGTGGVYEQYF
>once|NA|TRBJ2-7|TRBV6-6
TGTGCCAGCAGTGCCACCAGCGGAGCCTACGAGCAGTACTTC
CASSATSGAYEQYF
>NA|NA|TRBJ1-2|TRBV2
TGTGCCAGCAGGAACAGGGACTATGGCTACACCTTC
CASRNRDYGYTF
>NA|NA|TRBJ2-5|TRBV5-6
TGTGCCAGCAGTTTAACACCCCCTCAAGAGACCCAGTACTTC
CASSLTPPQETQYF
>NA|NA|TRBJ2-7|TRBV5-1
TGCGCCAGCAGCTTGGAGGTAGTGCGGTACGAGCAGTACTTC
CASSLEVVRYEQYF
>NA|TRBD1|TRBJ1-4|TRBV5-8
TGTGCCAGCAGCTTGGGACAGGGCGCAACTAATGAAAAACTGTTTTTT
CASSLGQGATNEKLFF